This TCR beta chain emerged from a study of CD8 T cells in Susac syndrome. TEMRA cells were FACS-enriched, while CD8+ and CD4+ T cells were negatively isolated. Germline CDR1 is SQVTM and CDR2 is ANQGSEA. The V and J ends lost 1 base and 5 bases respectively, with 26 bases between them. CDR3 length: 18 residues. Random hexamers primed reverse transcription of roughly 0.5 to 1 ug RNA. TCRdb recomputed calls from the immunoSEQ multiplex PCR reads with MiXCR, one row per CDR3 protein. The sample lists under 300,000 distinct CDR3 sequences, 96% seen once, with 0.08% to 0.11% in the top ten. This receptor was taken from a human donor with Susac syndrome. Sequenced sample: CD4+ T cells from PBMCs. The chain is built from TRBV29-1 and TRBJ1-2, with D uncertain. The chain's CDR3 is CSVEGSGKGAGGLYGYTF. CDR3 DNA sequence: TGCAGCGTTGAAGGTTCGGGAAAGGGCGCGGGTGGCCTGTATGGCTACACCTTC.